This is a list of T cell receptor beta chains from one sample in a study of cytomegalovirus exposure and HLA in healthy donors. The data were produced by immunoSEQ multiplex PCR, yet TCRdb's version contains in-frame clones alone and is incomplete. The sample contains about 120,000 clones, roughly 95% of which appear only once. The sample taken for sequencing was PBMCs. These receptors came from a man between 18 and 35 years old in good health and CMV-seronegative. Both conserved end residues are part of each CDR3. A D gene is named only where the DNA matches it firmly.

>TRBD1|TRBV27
CASSPGTGGPGQPQHF
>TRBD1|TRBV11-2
CASSNSGTGGNLPYEQYF
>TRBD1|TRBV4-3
CASSQANGQGNQPQHF
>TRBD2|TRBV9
CASSVGLAGAPPFF
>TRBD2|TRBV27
CASSPRTSGTYEQYF
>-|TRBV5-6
CASSLQGTGELFF
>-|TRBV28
CASSLPQGGYGYTF
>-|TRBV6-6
CASSYIAGPTNEKLFF
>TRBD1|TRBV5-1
CASSLDGTGSGEQYF
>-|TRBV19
CASSIGTPYEQYF
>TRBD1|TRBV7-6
CASSLGQGSTTEAFF
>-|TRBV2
CASSEERHEQYF
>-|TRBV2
CASSPLTDGYTF
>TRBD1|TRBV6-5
CATRLTTGSNQPQHF
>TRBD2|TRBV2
CASSTSGRITDTQYF
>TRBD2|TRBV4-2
CASSFGGSYYEQYF
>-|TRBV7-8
CASSLSRGGNQPQHF
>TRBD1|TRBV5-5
CASSLSTGTGAQETQYF
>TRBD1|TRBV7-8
CASSLASGGTEAFF
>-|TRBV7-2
CASSLGAEYNEQFF
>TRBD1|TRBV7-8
CASSAGAGGSYSNQPQHF
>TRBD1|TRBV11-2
CASSAGQGYEQYF
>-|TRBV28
CATQVQLNTGELFF
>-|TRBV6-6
CASSYSLQVDSEQYF
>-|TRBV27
CASSLSGGGAFF
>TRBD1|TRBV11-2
CASSVNRDRLDQPQHF
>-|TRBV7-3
CASSLAGGYTGELFF
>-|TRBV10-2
CASSEDDSSNQPQHF
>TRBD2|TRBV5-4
CASSLGGLASGPLPPYEQYF
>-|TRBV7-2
CASSSTVSQPQHF
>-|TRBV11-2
CASREGRYYEQYF
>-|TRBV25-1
CASSASDGYTF
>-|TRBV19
CASSFWTNMNTEAFF
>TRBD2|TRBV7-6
CASSSPSGSHHEQYF
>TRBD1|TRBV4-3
CASSQRTGWSYEQYF
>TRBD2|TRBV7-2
CASSLVRASGTNTGELFF
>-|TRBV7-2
CASSIGVRAYEQYF
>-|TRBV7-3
CASSLMASAYNEQFF
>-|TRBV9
CASSFGSSGSLGTAELFF
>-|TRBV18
CASSPRGGQEPQHF
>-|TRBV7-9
CASSTEKALYNEQFF
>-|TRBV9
CASSASQAASYEQYF
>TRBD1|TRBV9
CASSVGGQGANEQYF
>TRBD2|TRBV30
CALAGGPGEQYF
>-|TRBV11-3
CASSLEPTSSYYEQYF
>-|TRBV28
CASSLPADEKLFF
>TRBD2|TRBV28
CASSGTNPYEQYF
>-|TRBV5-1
CASSLDRSSHYEQYF
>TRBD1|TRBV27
CASSFSQGTDTQYF
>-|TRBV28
CASSSASRVGQPQHF
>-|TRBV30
CAWGWRQAVTEKLFF
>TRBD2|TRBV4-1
CASSPGLAGVPGTQYF
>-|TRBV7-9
CASSLILGEQETQYF